Included here is one T cell receptor beta chain sequence, with context. The entry originates in a study of cytomegalovirus exposure and HLA in healthy donors. Per the germline V gene, CDR1 is SGHRS and CDR2 is YFSETQ. The CDR3 consists of 15 residues. Between the trimmed V and J ends, which lost 6 bases and 0 bases, there was a span of 13 bases. With 60 Vbeta and 13 Jbeta primers, the PCR was carried out. The data were produced by immunoSEQ multiplex PCR, yet TCRdb's version contains in-frame clones alone and is incomplete. The data contain about 100,000 clones, about 75% of them singletons. The chain carries TRBV5-1 and TRBJ2-1; TRBD2 might be the D (6 bases). What was sequenced was PBMCs. This sequence was found in a male donor in good health and CMV-seropositive. DNA of the CDR3: TGCGCCAGCACGACGGGGGACGCCTCCTACAATGAGCAGTTCTTC. Translated, it gives CASTTGDASYNEQFF.